This T cell receptor beta chain is from a study of technical replicates of blood from a few donors. The CDR3 is made up of 14 amino acids. Germline assignment: CDR1 MDHEN and CDR2 SYDVKM. The V gene lost 5 bases and the J gene lost 7 bases, with 15 bases spanning the gap. Profiling relied on immunoSEQ multiplex PCR, and the TCRdb table lists in-frame clones only, not all of them. The sample yields approximately 75,000 clones, almost 96% seen once. The sequence came from a human donor in good health. The specimen was T cells isolated from PBMCs. The chain employs TRBV28 and TRBJ1-5; D unresolved. The CDR3 bases are TGTGCCAGCAGTGGGGAGGATTTCGGACAGCCCCAGCATTTT. The encoded protein is CASSGEDFGQPQHF.